One sample yielded the 23 T cell receptor beta chains listed below, sequenced in a study of T cell responses to AZD1222 COVID-19 vaccine. Produced via immunoSEQ multiplex PCR; TCRdb's table is partial and in-frame only. The repertoire has about 97,000 clones, roughly 89% of them found once; the top ten carry just under 7.5%. The material was peripheral blood, obtained on day 0 of AZD1222 vaccination. These TCRs come from an adult in good health.

The CDR3 region is CASSLSGTAPYEQYF. CDR3 in DNA: TGTGCCAGCAGTTTATCGGGGACAGCGCCCTACGAGCAGTACTTC. The V gene is TRBV27, the J gene TRBJ2-7, with 7 bases lining up with TRBD1. CDR1 and CDR2 from the germline V gene are MNHEY and SMNVEV (reference sequence). The CDR3 totals 15 residues. Trimming at V came to 0 bases and at J to 2 bases, leaving 4 bases not matched to a gene.

The chain is built from TRBV6-2 or TRBV6-3 and TRBJ2-1; 10 nucleotides align to TRBD2. The germline gives CDR1 MNHEY, CDR2 SVGEGT. J lost 7 bases, V lost 2 bases, and 5 bases had no gene match. This CDR3 has 15 residues. The DNA for the CDR3 is TGTGCCAGCAGTTACCTAGCGGGAGTTGGTAATGAGCAGTTCTTC. This encodes CASSYLAGVGNEQFF.

The rearrangement links TRBV6-5 to TRBJ2-7; 8 bases map to TRBD2. In germline, CDR1 is MNHEY, CDR2 SVGAGI. V gave up 5 bases and J gave up 2 bases; unmatched junction bases: 5. CDR3 length equals 14 residues. The CDR3: CASSRGGRTYEQYF. The CDR3 nucleotides read TGTGCCAGCAGTCGGGGGGGGCGGACCTACGAGCAGTACTTC.

The rearrangement joins TRBV30 to TRBJ2-3; the match to TRBD2 covers 8 bases. J was trimmed by 7 bases and V by 2 bases; bases with no gene match: 11. Germline V CDR1 and CDR2: GTSNPN, SVGIG (reference sequence). CDR3 length equals 15 residues. DNA for the CDR3: TGTGCCTGGAGTCGACCGGGACTAGAGGTTTATACGCAGTATTTT. Residues: CAWSRPGLEVYTQYF.

V is TRBV30 and J is TRBJ2-4; TRBD2 aligns across 7 bases. Germline assignment: CDR1 GTSNPN and CDR2 SVGIG (reference sequence). The J segment lost 6 bases and the V segment lost 3 bases, leaving 5 bases of the junction unmatched. CDR3 length: 13 residues. CDR3 bases: TGTGCCTGGAGAGTGAGGGAGGGAAACATTCAGTACTTC. It specifies CAWRVREGNIQYF.

DNA for the CDR3: TGTGCCAGTAGTGTGGGGGGCTATGACTATGGCTACACCTTC. Amino acids: CASSVGGYDYGYTF. The rearrangement uses TRBV19 and TRBJ1-2, with D tentatively TRBD1 (6 bases). Trimming left V 5 bases short and J 3 bases short, with 13 bases between. Per the germline V gene, CDR1 is LNHDA and CDR2 is SQIVND (reference sequence). The CDR3 is 14 residues long.

This chain uses TRBV28 with TRBJ1-4; D ambiguous. This CDR3 contains 14 residues. CDR1 MDHEN and CDR2 SYDVKM come from the germline V gene. With 6 bases removed from V and 6 bases from J, the gap between germline ends came to 14 bases. CDR3 amino acids: CASSLTGSYEKLFF. The CDR3 nucleotides are TGTGCCAGCAGCTTAACCGGGTCCTATGAAAAACTGTTTTTT.

This chain links TRBV7-2 with TRBJ1-5, with TRBD1 matching over 10 bases. Germline V gene sequence: CDR1 SGHTA, CDR2 FQGNSA. This CDR3 is built from 13 residues. The V and J ends lost 5 bases and 7 bases, in that order; junction bases with no gene match: 2. Here the CDR3 DNA reads TGTGCCAGCAGCACGACAGGGGGCCAGCCCCAGCATTTT. Translation gives CASSTTGGQPQHF.

This clone came up a few times. V and J are TRBV28 and TRBJ2-1; 12 bases are shared with TRBD2. V dropped 6 bases and J dropped 6; count of bases not matched to a gene: 6. Germline values: CDR1 MDHEN, CDR2 SYDVKM. The CDR3 consists of 15 residues. The CDR3 is CASSLGTSGFNEQFF. The CDR3 DNA reads TGTGCCAGCAGCCTTGGGACTAGCGGGTTCAATGAGCAGTTCTTC.

The chain links TRBV7-3 to TRBJ2-3, with D perhaps TRBD1 (5 bases). Trimming left V 2 bases short and J 2 bases short, with 11 bases between. The V gene's germline CDR1 is SGHTA and CDR2 FQGTGA. This CDR3 region has 15 residues. In DNA, the CDR3 is TGTGCCAGCAGCTTAGGGGCCACCCTCACAGATACGCAGTATTTT. Translating gives CASSLGATLTDTQYF.

The chain couples TRBV7-9 to TRBJ2-7; TRBD1 agrees at 7 bases. Unmatched junction bases numbered 6, after V lost 5 bases and J lost 2 bases. The length of the CDR3 is 14 residues. CDR1 is SEHNR and CDR2 is FQNEAQ in the germline V gene (reference sequence). The chain's CDR3 is CASSQKTGPYEQYF. CDR3 in DNA: TGTGCCAGCAGCCAAAAGACAGGGCCCTACGAGCAGTACTTC.

The chain joins TRBV2 to TRBJ2-2; 7 positions agree with TRBD1. CDR1 and CDR2 (germline): SNHLY, FYNNEI. The CDR3 spans 14 residues. V trimming: 6 bases; J trimming: 3 bases; junction bases outside the gene matches: 4. The CDR3 nucleotides are TGTGCCAGCAGGCGACAGGGTGACACCGGGGAGCTGTTTTTT. As protein: CASRRQGDTGELFF.

The V and J genes are TRBV30 and TRBJ1-1; D is uncertain. Germline V gene data show CDR1 as GTSNPN and CDR2 as SVGIG (reference sequence). This CDR3 is built from 12 residues. CDR3 protein: CFGVRRNTEAFF. As DNA, the CDR3 is TGTTTCGGAGTGAGGAGGAACACTGAAGCTTTCTTT.

The chain recombines TRBV7-2 with TRBJ2-5; unclear D gene. V lost 0 bases, J lost 4 bases, and 9 bases lay in between. From germline, CDR1 is SGHTA and CDR2 FQGNSA. This CDR3 region has 14 residues. CDR3 sequence: CASSLARKSETQYF. The CDR3, as DNA: TGTGCCAGCAGCTTAGCGAGGAAATCAGAGACCCAGTACTTC.

The genes are TRBV28 and TRBJ1-1; D ambiguous. V gave up 2 bases and J gave up 3 bases, with 19 bases separating them. This CDR3 is built from 17 residues. Per the germline V gene, CDR1 is MDHEN and CDR2 is SYDVKM. CDR3 nucleotide sequence: TGTGCCAGCAGTTTAATTTATGTCGTAACGGGAGACACTGAAGCTTTCTTT. Translated: CASSLIYVVTGDTEAFF.

The chain recombines TRBV27 with TRBJ2-1; 13 nucleotides agree with TRBD2. The length of the CDR3 is 17 residues. V lost 4 bases and J lost 5; bases outside the gene matches: 8. Per germline, CDR1 MNHEY and CDR2 SMNVEV (reference sequence). The CDR3 sequence is CASSSKQGTSGDNEQFF. CDR3 bases: TGTGCCAGCAGTTCGAAACAGGGGACTAGCGGGGACAATGAGCAGTTCTTC.

The chain combines TRBV3-1 (or the pseudogene TRBV3-2) with TRBJ2-5, with 8 positions matching TRBD1. Unmatched junction bases numbered 23, after V lost 3 bases and J lost 2 bases. Germline V gene sequence: CDR1 LGHDT, CDR2 YNNKEL (reference sequence). CDR3 length equals 21 residues. The CDR3 DNA reads TGTGCCAGCAGCCACTACCCCGCGGGACAGGTCTTGGCCCTCACGCAAGAGACCCAGTACTTC. Translating it yields CASSHYPAGQVLALTQETQYF.

The chain couples TRBV5-1 to TRBJ1-2; TRBD1 matches 7 bases. Looked up from germline, CDR1 is SGHRS and CDR2 is YFSETQ. The trim removed 4 bases at V and 4 bases at J, leaving 10 bases unmatched. This CDR3 has 15 amino acids. For the CDR3, the DNA is TGCGCCAGCAGCGGCCGGGACAGCTCTCCCTATGGCTACACCTTC. Translated: CASSGRDSSPYGYTF.

This clone was observed once. The chain uses TRBV9 and TRBJ2-1; 14 bases align to TRBD2. The CDR3 extends over 17 amino acids. Germline V gives CDR1 SGDLS, CDR2 YYNGEE. V was clipped by 0 bases and J by 6 bases; unmatched bases: 5. The DNA of the CDR3 is TGTGCCAGCAGCGTAGCTACGGGACTAGCGGGAGCCAATGAGCAGTTCTTC. Amino acid sequence: CASSVATGLAGANEQFF.

The chain employs TRBV28 and TRBJ1-5; no firm D call. The V end lost 11 bases, the J end lost 6 bases, and 17 bases lay between the germline ends. The CDR3 extends over 13 amino acids. Germline CDR1 reads MDHEN; CDR2 reads SYDVKM. The CDR3 DNA follows: TGTGCCGCACGAGGATCCGAATTTCAGCCCCAGCATTTT. Its protein is CAARGSEFQPQHF.

V usage is TRBV6-2 or TRBV6-3 and J usage is TRBJ1-2; D is unclear. Looked up from germline, CDR1 is MNHEY and CDR2 is SVGEGT. The V and J ends lost 0 bases and 8 bases respectively, with 7 bases between them. The CDR3 length is 12 residues. The CDR3 coding sequence is TGTGCCAGCAGTTACTCCCAGACCGGCTACACCTTC. Its translation: CASSYSQTGYTF.

V is TRBV10-3 and J is TRBJ1-5; D is unresolved. Trimming cost V 6 bases and J 10 bases, with 19 bases left between them. Germline-derived CDR1 and CDR2 are ENHRY and SYGVKD. The CDR3 has 14 residues. DNA for the CDR3: TGTGCCATCAGGGCACCGGGCCGCCAAAGTCCCCAGCATTTT. This sequence encodes CAIRAPGRQSPQHF.

The gene calls are TRBV15 and TRBJ2-5; TRBD2 agrees at 10 bases. The CDR3 totals 14 residues. V shed 6 bases and J 2 bases; nucleotides not matched to a gene: 3. CDR1 and CDR2 (germline): LNHNV, YYDKDF (reference sequence). The CDR3 is CATRSGRGQETQYF. The CDR3 DNA reads as TGTGCCACCAGAAGCGGGAGGGGGCAAGAGACCCAGTACTTC.